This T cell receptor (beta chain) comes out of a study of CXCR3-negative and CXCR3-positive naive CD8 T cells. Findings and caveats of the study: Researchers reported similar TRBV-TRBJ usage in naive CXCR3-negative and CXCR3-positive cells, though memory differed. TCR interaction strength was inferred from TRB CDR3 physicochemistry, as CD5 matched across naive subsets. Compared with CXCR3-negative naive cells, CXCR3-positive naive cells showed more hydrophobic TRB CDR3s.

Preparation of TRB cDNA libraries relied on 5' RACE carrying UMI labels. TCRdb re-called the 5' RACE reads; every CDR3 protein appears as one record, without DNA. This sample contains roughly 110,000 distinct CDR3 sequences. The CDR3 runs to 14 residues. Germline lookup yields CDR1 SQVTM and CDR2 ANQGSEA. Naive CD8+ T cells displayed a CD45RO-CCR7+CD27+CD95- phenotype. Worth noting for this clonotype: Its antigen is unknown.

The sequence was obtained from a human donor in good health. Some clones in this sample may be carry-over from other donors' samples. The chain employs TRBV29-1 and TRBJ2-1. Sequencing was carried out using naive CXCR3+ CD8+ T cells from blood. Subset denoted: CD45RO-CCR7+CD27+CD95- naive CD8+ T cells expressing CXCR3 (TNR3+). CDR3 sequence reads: CSVEHWDSSNEQFF.